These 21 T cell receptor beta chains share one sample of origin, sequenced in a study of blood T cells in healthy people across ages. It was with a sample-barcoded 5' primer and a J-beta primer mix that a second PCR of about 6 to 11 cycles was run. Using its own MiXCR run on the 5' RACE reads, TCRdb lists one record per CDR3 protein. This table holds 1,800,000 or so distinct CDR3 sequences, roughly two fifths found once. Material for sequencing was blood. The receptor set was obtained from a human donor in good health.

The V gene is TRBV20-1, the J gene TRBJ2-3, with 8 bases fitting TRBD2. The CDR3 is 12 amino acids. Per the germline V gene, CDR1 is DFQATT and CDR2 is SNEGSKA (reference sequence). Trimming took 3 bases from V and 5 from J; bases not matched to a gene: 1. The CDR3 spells CSASGGGDTQYF. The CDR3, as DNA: TGCAGTGCTAGCGGGGGGGGAGATACGCAGTATTTT.

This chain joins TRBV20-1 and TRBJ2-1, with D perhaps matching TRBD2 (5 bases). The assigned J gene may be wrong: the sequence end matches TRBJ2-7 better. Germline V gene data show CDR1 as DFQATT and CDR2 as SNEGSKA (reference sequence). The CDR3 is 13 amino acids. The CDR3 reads CSAPTFQEDEQYF. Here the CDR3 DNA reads TGCAGTGCTCCGACATTCCAGGAGGACGAGCAGTACTTC.

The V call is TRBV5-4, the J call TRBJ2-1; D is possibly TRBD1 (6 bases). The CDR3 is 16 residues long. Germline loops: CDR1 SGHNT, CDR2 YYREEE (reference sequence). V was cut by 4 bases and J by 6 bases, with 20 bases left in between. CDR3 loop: CASSPAQGSWGNEQFF. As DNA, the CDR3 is TGTGCCAGCAGCCCGGCGCAGGGGTCTTGGGGCAATGAGCAGTTCTTC.

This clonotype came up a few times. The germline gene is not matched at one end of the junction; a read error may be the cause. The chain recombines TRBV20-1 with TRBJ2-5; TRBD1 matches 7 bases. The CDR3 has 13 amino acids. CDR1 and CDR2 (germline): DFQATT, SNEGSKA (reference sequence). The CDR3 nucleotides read TGCAGTGCTAGTGGGACAGTCCAAGAGGCCCAGTACTTC. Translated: CSASGTVQEAQYF.

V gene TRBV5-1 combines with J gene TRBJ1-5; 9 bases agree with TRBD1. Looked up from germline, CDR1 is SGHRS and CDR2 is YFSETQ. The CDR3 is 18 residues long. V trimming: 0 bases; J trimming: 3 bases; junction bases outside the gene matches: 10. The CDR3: CASSLDPAGQGDNQPQHF. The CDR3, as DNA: TGCGCCAGCAGCTTGGACCCCGCGGGACAGGGCGACAATCAGCCCCAGCATTTT.

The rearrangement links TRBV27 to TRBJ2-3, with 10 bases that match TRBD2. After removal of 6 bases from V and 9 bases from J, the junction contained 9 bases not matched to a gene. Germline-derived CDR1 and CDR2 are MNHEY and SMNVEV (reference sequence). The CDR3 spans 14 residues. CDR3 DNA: TGTGCCAGCAGCGTTACTAGCGGGGTCGGGACGCAGTATTTT. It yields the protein CASSVTSGVGTQYF.

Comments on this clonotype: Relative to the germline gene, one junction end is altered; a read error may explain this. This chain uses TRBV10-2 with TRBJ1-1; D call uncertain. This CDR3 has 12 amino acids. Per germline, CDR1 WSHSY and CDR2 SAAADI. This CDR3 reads CASGWAITGAFF. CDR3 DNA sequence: TGCGCCAGCGGATGGGCCATCACTGGAGCTTTCTTT.

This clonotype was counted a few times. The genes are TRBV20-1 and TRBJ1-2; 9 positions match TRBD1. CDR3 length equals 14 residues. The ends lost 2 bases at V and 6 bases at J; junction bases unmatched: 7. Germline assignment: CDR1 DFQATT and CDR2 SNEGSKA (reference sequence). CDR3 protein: CSARPYRGLNGYTF. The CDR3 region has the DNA TGCAGTGCTAGACCATACAGGGGGCTTAATGGCTACACCTTC.

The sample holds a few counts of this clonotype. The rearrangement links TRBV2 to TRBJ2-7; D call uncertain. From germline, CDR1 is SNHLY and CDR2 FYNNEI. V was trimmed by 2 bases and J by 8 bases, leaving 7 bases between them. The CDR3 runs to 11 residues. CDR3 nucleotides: TGTGCCAGCAGTGAACGTCTGAAGCAGTACTTC. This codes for CASSERLKQYF.

The CDR3 reads CASSLGLGEYQPQHF. For the CDR3, the DNA is TGTGCCAGCAGCTTAGGGCTGGGGGAATATCAGCCCCAGCATTTT. This sequence joins TRBV7-2 and TRBJ1-5; a weak D match, TRBD1 (5 bases). Trimming cost V 1 base and J 5 bases, with 12 bases left between them. This CDR3 has 15 residues. Germline V gives CDR1 SGHTA, CDR2 FQGNSA.

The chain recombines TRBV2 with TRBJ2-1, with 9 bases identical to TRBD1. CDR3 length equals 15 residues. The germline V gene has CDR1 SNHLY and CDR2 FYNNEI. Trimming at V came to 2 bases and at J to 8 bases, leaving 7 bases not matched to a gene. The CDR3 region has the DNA TGTGCCAGCAGTGAACCACAACAGGGGGCGGATGAGCAGTTCTTC. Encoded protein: CASSEPQQGADEQFF.

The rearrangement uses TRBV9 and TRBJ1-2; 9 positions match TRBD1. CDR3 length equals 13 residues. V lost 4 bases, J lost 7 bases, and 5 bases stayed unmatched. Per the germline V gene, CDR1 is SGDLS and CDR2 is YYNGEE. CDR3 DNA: TGTGCCAGCAGCAAGGGGACAGGGATTGGCTACACCTTC. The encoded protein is CASSKGTGIGYTF.

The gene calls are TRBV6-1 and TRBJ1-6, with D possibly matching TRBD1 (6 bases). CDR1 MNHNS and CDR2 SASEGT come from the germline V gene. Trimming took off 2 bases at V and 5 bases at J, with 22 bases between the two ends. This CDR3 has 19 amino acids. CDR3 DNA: TGTGCCAGCAGTGAAAGTGAGGTATGGGGGGCCGAGGATAATTCACCCCTCCACTTT. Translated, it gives CASSESEVWGAEDNSPLHF.

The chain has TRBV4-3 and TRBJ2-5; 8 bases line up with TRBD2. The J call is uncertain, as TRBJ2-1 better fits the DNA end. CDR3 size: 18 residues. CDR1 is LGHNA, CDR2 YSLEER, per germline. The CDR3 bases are TGCGCCAGCAGCCAAGAATCCGGGGGGGAAGACAACCAAGAGACCCAGTTCTTC. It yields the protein CASSQESGGEDNQETQFF.

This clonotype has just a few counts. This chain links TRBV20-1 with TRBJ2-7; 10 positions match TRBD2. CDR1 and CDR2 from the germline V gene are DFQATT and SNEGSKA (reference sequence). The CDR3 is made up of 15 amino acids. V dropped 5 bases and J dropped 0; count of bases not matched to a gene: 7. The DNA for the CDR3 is TGCAGTGCTGCTAGCGGGGGAACGAGCTCCTACGAGCAGTACTTC. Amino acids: CSAASGGTSSYEQYF.

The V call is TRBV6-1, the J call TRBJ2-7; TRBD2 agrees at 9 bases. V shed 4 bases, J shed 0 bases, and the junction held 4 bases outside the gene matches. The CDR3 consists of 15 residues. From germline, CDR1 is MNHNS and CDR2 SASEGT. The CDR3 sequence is CASSGQRGDSYEQYF. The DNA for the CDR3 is TGTGCCAGCAGTGGACAGCGGGGGGACTCCTACGAGCAGTACTTC.

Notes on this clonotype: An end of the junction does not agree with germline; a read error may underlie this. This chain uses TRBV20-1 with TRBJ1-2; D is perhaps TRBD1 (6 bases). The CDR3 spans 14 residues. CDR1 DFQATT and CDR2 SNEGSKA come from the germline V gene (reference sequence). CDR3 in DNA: TGCAGTGCCGAGGGGGACGGTGGGTCCTATGGCCACACCTTC. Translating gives CSAEGDGGSYGHTF.

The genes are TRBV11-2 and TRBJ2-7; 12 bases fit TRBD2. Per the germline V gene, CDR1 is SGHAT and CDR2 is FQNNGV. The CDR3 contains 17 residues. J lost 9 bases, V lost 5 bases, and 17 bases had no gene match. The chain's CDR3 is CASSGLAGNPLGDGQYF. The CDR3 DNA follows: TGTGCCAGCAGCGGACTAGCGGGGAACCCCCTCGGAGACGGGCAGTACTTC.

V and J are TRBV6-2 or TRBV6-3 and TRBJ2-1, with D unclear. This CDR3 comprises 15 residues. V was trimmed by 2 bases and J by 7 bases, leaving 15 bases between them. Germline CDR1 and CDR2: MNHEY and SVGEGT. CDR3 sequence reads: CASSYLRPAENEQFF. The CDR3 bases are TGTGCCAGCAGTTACCTACGTCCAGCCGAAAATGAGCAGTTCTTC.

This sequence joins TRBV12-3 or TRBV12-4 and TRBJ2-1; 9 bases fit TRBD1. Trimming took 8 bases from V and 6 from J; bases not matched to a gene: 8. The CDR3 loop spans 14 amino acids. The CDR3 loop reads CASSWGTGLNEQFF. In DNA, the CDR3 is TGTGCCAGCTCCTGGGGGACAGGGCTCAATGAGCAGTTCTTC.

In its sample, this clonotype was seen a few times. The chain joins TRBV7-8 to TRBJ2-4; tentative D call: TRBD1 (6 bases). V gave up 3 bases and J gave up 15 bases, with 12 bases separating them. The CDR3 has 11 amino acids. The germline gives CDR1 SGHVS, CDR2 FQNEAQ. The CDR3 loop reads CASSFGGRRYF. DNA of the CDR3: TGTGCCAGCAGCTTTGGGGGCCGTCGGTACTTC.